Listed below are T cell receptor beta chains from one sample, sequenced in a study of OX40 agonist ivuxolimab in advanced cancers. The data were produced by immunoSEQ multiplex PCR, yet TCRdb's version contains in-frame clones alone and is incomplete. Among around 77,000 clones listed, just under 80% were seen once. The material sequenced was CD4+ or CD8+ T cells sorted from blood, taken in a trial of the OX40 agonist ivuxolimab. All receptors come from an adult with an advanced solid tumor such as melanoma, head and neck, liver or kidney cancer. Both conserved end residues are part of each CDR3.

>13|TRBV5-1
CASSLGWEHEQFF
>14|TRBV28
CASSLGTVRTEAFF
>14|TRBV6-1
CASSEATTYNEQFF
>15|TRBV19
CASSPRAGYTGELFF
>16|TRBV9
CASSATSGGYQGTQYF
>15|TRBV25-1
CASSESGRLNEKLFF
>16|TRBV6-5
CASSYSKSSGANVLTF
>17|TRBV5-6
CASSLWGAGGHQETQYF
>14|TRBV10-3
CAISDRPPNQPQHF
>13|TRBV5-5
CASSRWGTDTQYF
>12|TRBV28
CASSLRVQEQFF
>13|TRBV5-4
CASSAQGVYGYTF
>15|TRBV29-1
CSVDWGGAAGGAQYF
>12|TRBV14
CASSQVPDTQYF
>18|TRBV7-8
CASNRPGLAGWGTGELFF
>14|TRBV15
CATSRELASTEAFF
>15|TRBV7-2
CASSLAGTGTTEAFF
>20|TRBV11-2
CASSLDAGVAGGPISDIQYF
>11|TRBV5-1
CASSLEETQYF
>15|TRBV7-3
CASSLTMGAYNEQFF
>12|TRBV9
CASSVGGSGYTF
>13|TRBV6-1
CASTAGSGQPQHF
>15|TRBV2
CASRFDGGGDQPQHF
>15|TRBV15
CATSSKTVSFNGYTF
>13|TRBV7-2
CASSLDQRNIQYF
>16|TRBV7-2
CASSLGHLDTGNTIYF
>14|TRBV4-1
CASSPLRATFGAFF
>14|TRBV6-1
CASSASWRDYGYTF
>15|TRBV11-2
CASSFNPGPTYGYTF